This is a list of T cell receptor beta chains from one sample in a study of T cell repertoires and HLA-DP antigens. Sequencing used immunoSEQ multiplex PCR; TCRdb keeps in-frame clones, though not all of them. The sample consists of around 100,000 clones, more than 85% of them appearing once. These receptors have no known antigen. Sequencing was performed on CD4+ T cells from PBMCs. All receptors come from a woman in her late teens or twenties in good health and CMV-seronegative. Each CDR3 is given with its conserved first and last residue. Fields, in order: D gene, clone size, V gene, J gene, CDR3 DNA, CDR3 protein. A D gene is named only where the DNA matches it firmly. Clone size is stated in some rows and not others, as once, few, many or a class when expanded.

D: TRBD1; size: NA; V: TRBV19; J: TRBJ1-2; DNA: TGTGCCAGTAGTATAGATGCACAGGGGTGGTATGGCTACACCTTC; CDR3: CASSIDAQGWYGYTF
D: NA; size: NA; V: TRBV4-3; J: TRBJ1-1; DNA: TGCGCCAGCAGCCAAATCCAGGGGACTGAAGCTTTCTTT; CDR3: CASSQIQGTEAFF
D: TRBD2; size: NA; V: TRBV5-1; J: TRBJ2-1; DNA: TGCGCCAGCAGCTCCCTTGAGCGGGAGGGCCGGAATGAGCAGTTCTTC; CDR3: CASSSLEREGRNEQFF
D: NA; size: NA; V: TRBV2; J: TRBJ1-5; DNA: TGTGCCAGCAGTTCAGGGTATAGCAATCAGCCCCAGCATTTT; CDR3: CASSSGYSNQPQHF
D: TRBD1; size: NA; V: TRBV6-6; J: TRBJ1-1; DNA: TGTGCCAGCAGTTACCCCCGGGACAGCCAGAACACTGAAGCTTTCTTT; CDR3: CASSYPRDSQNTEAFF
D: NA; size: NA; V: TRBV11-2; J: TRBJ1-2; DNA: TGTGCCAGCAGCTACCAAGACAGTGGGACTTATGGCTACACCTTC; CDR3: CASSYQDSGTYGYTF
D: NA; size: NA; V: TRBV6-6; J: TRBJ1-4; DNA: TGTGCCAGCAGTTTACGCGACAGGCGATCTAATGAAAAACTGTTTTTT; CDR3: CASSLRDRRSNEKLFF
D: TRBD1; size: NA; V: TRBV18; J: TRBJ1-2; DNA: TGTGCCAGCTCACCACCATCTTCGTGGCAGGGGGCCGATGGCTACACCTTC; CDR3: CASSPPSSWQGADGYTF
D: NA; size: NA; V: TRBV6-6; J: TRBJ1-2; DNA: TGTGCCAGCAGTTGGGCCGGCAGGGCGGATTTCGGCTACACCTTC; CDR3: CASSWAGRADFGYTF
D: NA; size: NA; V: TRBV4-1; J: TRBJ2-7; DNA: TGCGCCAGCAGCCAAAGGGCAGGGTGGGGTGAGCAGTACTTC; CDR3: CASSQRAGWGEQYF
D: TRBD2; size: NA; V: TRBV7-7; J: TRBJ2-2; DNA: TGTGCTAGCAGCCCTAGCGGGGGGGACACCGGGGAGCTGTTTTTT; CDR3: CASSPSGGDTGELFF
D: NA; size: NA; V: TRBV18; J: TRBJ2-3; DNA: TGTGCCAGCTCACCTATACAGGGCTTTTGGACAGATACGCAGTATTTT; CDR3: CASSPIQGFWTDTQYF
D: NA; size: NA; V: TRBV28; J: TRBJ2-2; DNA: TGTGCCAGCAGTTTAATAATCGGCAGTTTAGGGACCGGGGAGCTGTTTTTT; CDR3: CASSLIIGSLGTGELFF
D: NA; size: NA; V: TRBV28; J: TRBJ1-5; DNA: TGTGCCAGCAGTTTCTCCATTCCGGCGCCCCAGCATTTT; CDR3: CASSFSIPAPQHF
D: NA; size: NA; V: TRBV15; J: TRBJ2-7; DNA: TGTGCCACCAGCAGAGATCTTTACGAGCAGTACTTC; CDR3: CATSRDLYEQYF
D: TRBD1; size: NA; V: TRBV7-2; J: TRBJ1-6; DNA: TGTGCCAGCAGCTCGACAGGGGGCAAGTATAATTCACCCCTCCACTTT; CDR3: CASSSTGGKYNSPLHF
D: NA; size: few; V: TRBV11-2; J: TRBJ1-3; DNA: TGTGCCAGCAGCTTGAGGGCATACGGAAACACCATATATTTT; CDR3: CASSLRAYGNTIYF
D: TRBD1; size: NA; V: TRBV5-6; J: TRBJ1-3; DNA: TGTGCCAGCAGCCGCGAAGTCCCGGGACAGGGTGGAAACACCATATATTTT; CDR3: CASSREVPGQGGNTIYF
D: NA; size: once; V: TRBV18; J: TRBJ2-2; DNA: TGTGCCAGCTCACCACCTCGTGGAGGGAGGTCCACCGGGGAGCTGTTTTTT; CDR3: CASSPPRGGRSTGELFF
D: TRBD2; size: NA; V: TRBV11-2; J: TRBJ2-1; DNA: TGTGCCAGCAGCCGCCTGGGGCTAGCGGGAGTGGGTGAGCAGTTCTTC; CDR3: CASSRLGLAGVGEQFF
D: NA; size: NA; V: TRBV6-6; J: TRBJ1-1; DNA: TGTGCCAGCAGTCTCCGGGCCCTTATGAACACTGAAGCTTTCTTT; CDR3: CASSLRALMNTEAFF
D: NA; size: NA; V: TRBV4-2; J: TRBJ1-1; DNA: TGTGCCAGCAGCCAAGAACTCAGAAACACTGAAGTTTTCTTT; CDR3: CASSQELRNTEVFF
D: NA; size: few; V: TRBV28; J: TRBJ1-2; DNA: TGTGCCAGCAGTTCAGGATACCGAGGCTACACCTTC; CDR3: CASSSGYRGYTF
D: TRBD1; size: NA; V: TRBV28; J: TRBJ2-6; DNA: TGTGCCAGCAGTTCCACAGGGGCTGGGGCCAACGTCCTGACTTTC; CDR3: CASSSTGAGANVLTF